Sequencing of this T cell receptor (beta chain) was carried out in a study of human T cells and chemical hapten exposure. Study at large: Across samples, TCR yields varied, mostly owing to small differences in pooled library volumes.

Unfractionated whole blood yielded total RNA. V dropped 3 bases and J dropped 2 bases, with 5 bases sitting between them. The germline V gene has CDR1 SGHAT and CDR2 FQNNGV. The CDR3 is made up of 12 amino acids. The study's library attached unique molecular identifiers to single cDNA molecules. TCRdb re-analysed the 5' RACE reads in MiXCR, keeping a single row per CDR3 protein. The sample has roughly 82,000 distinct CDR3 sequences, less than 20% seen once; the top ten hold 6.8%. This chain uses TRBV11-2 with TRBJ2-7, with D unresolved. The clonotype comes from a female donor in good health. The CDR3: CASSLKPYEQYF. The CDR3 nucleotides are TGTGCCAGCAGCTTGAAACCCTACGAGCAGTACTTC.